This T cell receptor (beta chain) originates from a study of cytomegalovirus exposure and HLA in healthy donors. Germline loops: CDR1 SQVTM, CDR2 ANQGSEA. There are 16 residues in the CDR3. V was clipped by 4 bases and J by 0 bases, with 19 bases between them. Assay used: immunoSEQ multiplex PCR; TCRdb lists only in-frame clones, some missing. Of 71,000 or so clones in the sample, approximately 95% were seen once. Comments on this clone: Its antigen is unidentified.

Findings and limits, study-wide: According to reports, the classifier identified cytomegalovirus status with high specificity and sensitivity. Through in vitro validation, three CMV-associated chains were shown to be specific for CMV antigens. Researchers catalogued about 150 TCR beta chains as cytomegalovirus-associated.

This TCR was sampled from a woman aged 18-35 years in good health and CMV-seronegative. The rearrangement joins TRBV29-1 to TRBJ2-7, with D perhaps matching TRBD2 (6 bases). Source material: PBMCs. In DNA form, the CDR3 reads TGCAGCGTTGGGGGCATCGCGGGGCGAAGCTCCTACGAGCAGTACTTC. The encoded protein is CSVGGIAGRSSYEQYF.